This T cell receptor beta chain was sequenced in a study of cytomegalovirus exposure and HLA in healthy donors. Study findings and constraints: There were 150 to 200 TCR beta chains listed as cytomegalovirus-associated.

13 Jbeta primers and 60 Vbeta primers were used for the PCR. In the authors' workflow: Later analysis identified tens of millions of unique TCR beta chains, approximately 11 million shared. Measured with immunoSEQ multiplex PCR; TCRdb has only the in-frame clones, and not every one. V and J calls and clone size are copied from that table; D and trimming were computed from the DNA. The table records some 160,000 clones, 80% to 90% of them present only once. The CDR3 has 17 residues. Losses at the gene ends were 2 bases for V and 1 base for J; bases not matched to a gene: 3. The germline gives CDR1 SGHRS, CDR2 YFSETQ. Comment on this clone: Its antigen is currently unknown.

The chain recombines TRBV5-1 with TRBJ2-2, with 12 bases that match TRBD2. The TCR was taken from a woman aged 18-29 years in good health and CMV-seronegative. Sequenced material: PBMCs. The CDR3 region is CASSFGLAGMNTGELFF. Written as DNA, the CDR3 is TGCGCCAGCAGCTTCGGACTAGCGGGAATGAACACCGGGGAGCTGTTTTTT.